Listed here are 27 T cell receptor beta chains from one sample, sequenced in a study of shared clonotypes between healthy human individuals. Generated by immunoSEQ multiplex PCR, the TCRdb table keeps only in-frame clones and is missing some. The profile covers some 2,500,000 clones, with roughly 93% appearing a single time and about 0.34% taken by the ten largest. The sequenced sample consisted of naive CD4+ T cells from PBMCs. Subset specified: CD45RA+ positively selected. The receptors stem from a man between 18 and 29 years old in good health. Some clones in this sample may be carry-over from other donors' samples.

The CDR3 sequence is CASSSTPLRASYEQYF. In nucleotides, the CDR3 is TGCGCCAGCAGCTCCACCCCCTTAAGGGCTTCCTACGAGCAGTACTTC. V usage is TRBV5-1 and J usage is TRBJ2-7; D unresolved. V lost 3 bases to trimming and J lost 1 base, with 17 bases between them. This CDR3 has 16 residues. Germline V gene sequence: CDR1 SGHRS, CDR2 YFSETQ.

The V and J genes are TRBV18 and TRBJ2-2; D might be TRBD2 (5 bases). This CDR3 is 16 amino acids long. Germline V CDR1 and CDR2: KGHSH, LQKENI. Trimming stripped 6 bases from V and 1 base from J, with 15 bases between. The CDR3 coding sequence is TGTGCCAGCTCCGTAGGCCAGCGGCGGAACACCGGGGAGCTGTTTTTT. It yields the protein CASSVGQRRNTGELFF.

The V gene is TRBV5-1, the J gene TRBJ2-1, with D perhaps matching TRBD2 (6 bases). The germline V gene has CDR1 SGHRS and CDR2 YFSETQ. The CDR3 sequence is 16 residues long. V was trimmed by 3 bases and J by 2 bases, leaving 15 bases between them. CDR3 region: CASSSQVAAAYNEQFF. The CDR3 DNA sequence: TGCGCCAGCAGCTCACAGGTAGCGGCCGCCTACAATGAGCAGTTCTTC.

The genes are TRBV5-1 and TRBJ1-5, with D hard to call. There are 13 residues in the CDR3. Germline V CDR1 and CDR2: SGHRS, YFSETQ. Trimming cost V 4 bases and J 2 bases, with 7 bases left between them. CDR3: CASSTIGNQPQHF. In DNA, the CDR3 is TGCGCCAGCAGCACGATCGGCAATCAGCCCCAGCATTTT. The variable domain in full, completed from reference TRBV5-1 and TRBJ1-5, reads KAGVTQTPRYLIKTRGQQVTLSCSPISGHRSVSWYQQTPGQGLQFLFEYFSETQRNKGNFPGRFSGRQFSNSRSEMNVSTLELGDSALYLCASSTIGNQPQHFGDGTRLSIL.

The CDR3 is CASSLLGLAGGRRLGNEQFF. In nucleotides, the CDR3 is TGTGCCAGCAGCCTCCTAGGACTAGCGGGAGGGCGAAGGTTAGGGAATGAGCAGTTCTTC. The rearrangement links TRBV27 to TRBJ2-1; 15 nucleotides match TRBD2. Germline lookup yields CDR1 MNHEY and CDR2 SMNVEV (reference sequence). This CDR3 comprises 20 residues. The V and J ends lost 6 bases and 7 bases, in that order; junction bases with no gene match: 19.

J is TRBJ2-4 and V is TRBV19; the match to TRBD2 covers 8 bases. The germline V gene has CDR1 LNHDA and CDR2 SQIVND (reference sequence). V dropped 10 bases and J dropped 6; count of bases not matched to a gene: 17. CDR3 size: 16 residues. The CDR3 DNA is TGTGCCATTCTCAAGGCTAGCGGGCAATGGGGAAACATTCAGTACTTC. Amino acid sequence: CAILKASGQWGNIQYF. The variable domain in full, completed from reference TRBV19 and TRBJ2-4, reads DGGITQSPKYLFRKEGQNVTLSCEQNLNHDAMYWYRQDPGQGLRLIYYSQIVNDFQKGDIAEGYSVSREKKESFPLTVTSAQKNPTAFYLCAILKASGQWGNIQYFGAGTRLSVL.

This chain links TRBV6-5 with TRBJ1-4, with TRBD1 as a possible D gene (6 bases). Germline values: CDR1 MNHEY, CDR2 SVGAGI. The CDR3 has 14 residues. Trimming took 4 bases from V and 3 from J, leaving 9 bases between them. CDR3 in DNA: TGTGCCAGCAGTTTTCAGGGGTCTAATGAAAAACTGTTTTTT. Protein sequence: CASSFQGSNEKLFF.

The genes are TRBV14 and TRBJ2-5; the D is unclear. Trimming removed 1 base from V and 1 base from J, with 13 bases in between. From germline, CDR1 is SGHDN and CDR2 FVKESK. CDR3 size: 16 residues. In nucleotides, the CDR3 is TGTGCCAGCAGCCAAGGAGTCGGACGGATCCAAGAGACCCAGTACTTC. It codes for CASSQGVGRIQETQYF.

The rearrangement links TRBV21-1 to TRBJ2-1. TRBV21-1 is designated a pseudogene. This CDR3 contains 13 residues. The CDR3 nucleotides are TGTGCCAGCAGCAAAGGGGGGTTTGGTGAGCAGTTCTTC. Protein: CASSKGGFGEQFF.

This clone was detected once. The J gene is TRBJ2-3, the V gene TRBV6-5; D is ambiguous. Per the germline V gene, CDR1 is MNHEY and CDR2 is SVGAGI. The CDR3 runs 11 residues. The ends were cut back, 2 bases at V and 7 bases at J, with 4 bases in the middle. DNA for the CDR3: TGTGCCAGCAGTTACCTTAATACGCAGTATTTT. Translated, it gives CASSYLNTQYF.

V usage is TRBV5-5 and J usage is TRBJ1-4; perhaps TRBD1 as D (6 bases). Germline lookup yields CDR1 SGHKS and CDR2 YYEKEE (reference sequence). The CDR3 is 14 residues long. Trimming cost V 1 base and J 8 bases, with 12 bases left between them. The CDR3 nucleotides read TGTGCCAGCAGCTTGCCAAACAGGGAGGAAAAACTGTTTTTT. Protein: CASSLPNREEKLFF.

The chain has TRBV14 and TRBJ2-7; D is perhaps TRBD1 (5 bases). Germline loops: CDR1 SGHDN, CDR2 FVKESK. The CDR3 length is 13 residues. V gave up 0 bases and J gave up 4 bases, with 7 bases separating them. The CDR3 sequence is CASSQEKGYEQYF. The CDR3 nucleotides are TGTGCCAGCAGCCAAGAAAAGGGGTACGAGCAGTACTTC.

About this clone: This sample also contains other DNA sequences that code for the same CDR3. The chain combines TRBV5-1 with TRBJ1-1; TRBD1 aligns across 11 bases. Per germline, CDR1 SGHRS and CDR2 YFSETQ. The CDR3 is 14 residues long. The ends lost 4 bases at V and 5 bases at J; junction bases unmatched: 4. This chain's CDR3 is CASSTGQGETEAFF. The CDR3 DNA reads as TGCGCCAGCAGCACGGGACAGGGGGAAACTGAAGCTTTCTTT. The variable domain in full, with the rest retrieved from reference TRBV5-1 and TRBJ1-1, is KAGVTQTPRYLIKTRGQQVTLSCSPISGHRSVSWYQQTPGQGLQFLFEYFSETQRNKGNFPGRFSGRQFSNSRSEMNVSTLELGDSALYLCASSTGQGETEAFFGQGTRLTVV.

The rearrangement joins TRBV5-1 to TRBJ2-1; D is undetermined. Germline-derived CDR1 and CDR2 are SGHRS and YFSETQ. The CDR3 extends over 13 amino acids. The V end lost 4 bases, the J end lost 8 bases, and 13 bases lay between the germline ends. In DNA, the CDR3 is TGCGCCAGCAGCAACGGACCGGGCGATGAGCAGTTCTTC. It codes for CASSNGPGDEQFF.

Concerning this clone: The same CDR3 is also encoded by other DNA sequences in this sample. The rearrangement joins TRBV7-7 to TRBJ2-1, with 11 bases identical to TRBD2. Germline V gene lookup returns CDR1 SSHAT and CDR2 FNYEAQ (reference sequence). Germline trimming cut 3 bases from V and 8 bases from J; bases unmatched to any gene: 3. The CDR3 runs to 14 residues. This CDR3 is CASSLGLAADEQFF. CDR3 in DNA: TGTGCCAGCAGCTTGGGACTAGCGGCCGATGAGCAGTTCTTC.

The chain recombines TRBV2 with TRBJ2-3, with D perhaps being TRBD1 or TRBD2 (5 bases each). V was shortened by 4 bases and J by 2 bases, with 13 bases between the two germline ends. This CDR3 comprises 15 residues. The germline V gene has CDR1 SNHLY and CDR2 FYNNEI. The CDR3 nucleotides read TGTGCCAGCAGTGTGGGAGACAGTTTCACAGATACGCAGTATTTT. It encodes CASSVGDSFTDTQYF.

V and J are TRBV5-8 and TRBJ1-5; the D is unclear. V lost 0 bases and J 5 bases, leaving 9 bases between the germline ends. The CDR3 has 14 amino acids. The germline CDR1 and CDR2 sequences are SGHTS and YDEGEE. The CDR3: CASSLEWADQPQHF. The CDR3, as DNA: TGTGCCAGCAGCTTGGAGTGGGCCGATCAGCCCCAGCATTTT.

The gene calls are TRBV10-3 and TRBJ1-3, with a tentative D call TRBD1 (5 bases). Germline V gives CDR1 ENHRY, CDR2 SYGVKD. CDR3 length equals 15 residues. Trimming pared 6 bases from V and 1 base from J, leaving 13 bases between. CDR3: CAISKTDGSGNTIYF. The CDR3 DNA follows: TGTGCCATCAGCAAGACAGACGGATCTGGAAACACCATATATTTT.

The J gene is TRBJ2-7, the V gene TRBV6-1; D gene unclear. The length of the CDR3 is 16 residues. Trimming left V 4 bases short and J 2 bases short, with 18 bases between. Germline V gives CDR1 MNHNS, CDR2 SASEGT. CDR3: CASSASSWTATYEQYF. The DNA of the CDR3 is TGTGCCAGCAGTGCCTCCTCCTGGACGGCAACCTACGAGCAGTACTTC.

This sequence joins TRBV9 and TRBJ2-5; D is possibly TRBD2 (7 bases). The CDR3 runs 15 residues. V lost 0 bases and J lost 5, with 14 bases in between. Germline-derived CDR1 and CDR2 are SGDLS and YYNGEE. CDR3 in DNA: TGTGCCAGCAGCGTAGGGGGGGGCCAGGGCGAGACCCAGTACTTC. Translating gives CASSVGGGQGETQYF.

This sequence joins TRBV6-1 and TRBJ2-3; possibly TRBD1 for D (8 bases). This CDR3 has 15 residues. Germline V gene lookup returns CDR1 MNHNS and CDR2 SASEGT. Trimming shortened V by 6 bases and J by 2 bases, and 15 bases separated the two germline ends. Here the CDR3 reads CASSHRGGYTDTQYF. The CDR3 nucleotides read TGTGCCAGCAGCCACAGGGGGGGCTACACAGATACGCAGTATTTT.

CDR3 residues: CASSPRGLGYEQYF. The CDR3 DNA follows: TGTGCCAGCAGTCCCAGGGGTCTGGGCTACGAGCAGTACTTC. The chain couples TRBV28 to TRBJ2-7, with D maybe TRBD1 (6 bases). Germline V lookup: CDR1 MDHEN, CDR2 SYDVKM. Trimming left V 5 bases short and J 3 bases short, with 14 bases between. The CDR3 length is 14 residues.

The CDR3 reads CASTPRIQGWGYTF. For the CDR3, the DNA is TGTGCCAGCACCCCGCGTATACAGGGGTGGGGCTACACCTTC. This rearrangement joins TRBV6-5 to TRBJ1-2; 7 nucleotides agree with TRBD1. Germline trimming cut 7 bases from V and 8 bases from J; bases unmatched to any gene: 13. The CDR3 is made up of 14 amino acids. Germline assignment: CDR1 MNHEY and CDR2 SVGAGI.

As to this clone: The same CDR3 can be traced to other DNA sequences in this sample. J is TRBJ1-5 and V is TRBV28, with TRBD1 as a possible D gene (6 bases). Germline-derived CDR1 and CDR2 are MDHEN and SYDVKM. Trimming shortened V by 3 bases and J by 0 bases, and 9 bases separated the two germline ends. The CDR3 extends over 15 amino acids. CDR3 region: CASSFTGSSNQPQHF. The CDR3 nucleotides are TGTGCCAGCAGTTTTACAGGGAGTAGCAATCAGCCCCAGCATTTT.

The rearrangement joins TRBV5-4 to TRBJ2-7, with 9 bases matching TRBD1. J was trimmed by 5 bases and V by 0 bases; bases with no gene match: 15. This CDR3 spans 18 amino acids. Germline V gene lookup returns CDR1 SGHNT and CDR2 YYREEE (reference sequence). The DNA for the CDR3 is TGTGCCAGCAGCTTGGGCGACGGTGGGACAGGGACAAGAAACGAGCAGTACTTC. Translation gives CASSLGDGGTGTRNEQYF. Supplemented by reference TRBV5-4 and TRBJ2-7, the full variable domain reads ETGVTQSPTHLIKTRGQQVTLRCSSQSGHNTVSWYQQALGQGPQFIFQYYREEENGRGNFPPRFSGLQFPNYSSELNVNALELDDSALYLCASSLGDGGTGTRNEQYFGPGTRLTVT.

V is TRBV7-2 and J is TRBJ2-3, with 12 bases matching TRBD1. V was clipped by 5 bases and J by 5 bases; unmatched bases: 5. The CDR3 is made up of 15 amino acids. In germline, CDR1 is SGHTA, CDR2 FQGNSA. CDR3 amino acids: CASSARDRGQDTQYF. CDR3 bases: TGTGCCAGCAGCGCCCGGGACAGGGGGCAAGATACGCAGTATTTT.

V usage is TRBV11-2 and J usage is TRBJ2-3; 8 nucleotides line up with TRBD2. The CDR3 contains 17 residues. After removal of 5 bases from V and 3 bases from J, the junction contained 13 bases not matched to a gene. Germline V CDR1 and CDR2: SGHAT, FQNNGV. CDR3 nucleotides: TGTGCCAGCAGCCCCCGAGTAGCGGGACGAGTTACAGATACGCAGTATTTT. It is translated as CASSPRVAGRVTDTQYF. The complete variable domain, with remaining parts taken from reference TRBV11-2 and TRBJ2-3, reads EAGVAQSPRYKIIEKRQSVAFWCNPISGHATLYWYQQILGQGPKLLIQFQNNGVVDDSQLPKDRFSAERLKGVDSTLKIQPAKLEDSAVYLCASSPRVAGRVTDTQYFGPGTRLTVL.